These 19 T cell receptor beta chains originate from one sample sequenced in a study of blood T cell repertoires in COVID-19. Produced via immunoSEQ multiplex PCR; TCRdb's table is partial and in-frame only. The data show around 68,000 clones, less than 90% seen once. Specimen: peripheral blood. Source of these receptors: a man older than 75 with acute or convalescent COVID-19.

This rearrangement joins TRBV19 to TRBJ2-1; D is perhaps TRBD2 (5 bases). The CDR3 consists of 13 residues. CDR1 is LNHDA and CDR2 is SQIVND in the germline V gene (reference sequence). Trimming cost V 3 bases and J 6 bases, with 9 bases left between them. For the CDR3, the DNA is TGTGCCAGTAGTATTCGAGGGAGCAATGAGCAGTTCTTC. Amino acids: CASSIRGSNEQFF.

This clone is a singleton in its sample. The chain is built from TRBV7-9 and TRBJ2-7; D is ambiguous. The ends were cut back, 1 base at V and 0 bases at J, with 13 bases in the middle. Per germline, CDR1 SEHNR and CDR2 FQNEAQ (reference sequence). The CDR3 is 16 residues long. CDR3 sequence (DNA): TGTGCCAGCAGCTTAGTAGAGGCACCGAGCTCCTACGAGCAGTACTTC. Its protein is CASSLVEAPSSYEQYF.

V is TRBV11-3 and J is TRBJ1-3, with TRBD1 as a possible D gene (5 bases). Trimming took off 8 bases at V and 2 bases at J, with 10 bases between the two ends. This CDR3 is built from 13 residues. Germline V gives CDR1 SGHNT, CDR2 YENEEA. The CDR3 is CASGTGAGNTIYF. The CDR3 DNA sequence: TGTGCCAGCGGAACGGGGGCTGGAAACACCATATATTTT.

This sequence joins TRBV28 and TRBJ1-4; TRBD1 matches at 8 bases. V was clipped by 3 bases and J by 5 bases; unmatched bases: 2. Germline V gives CDR1 MDHEN, CDR2 SYDVKM. CDR3 length equals 14 residues. The CDR3 here is CASSLQGANEKLFF. In nucleotides, the CDR3 is TGTGCCAGCAGTTTGCAGGGGGCGAATGAAAAACTGTTTTTT.

The chain has TRBV10-3 and TRBJ1-1, with TRBD1 matching 8 bases. The junction had 4 bases not matched to a gene; V was cut back by 6 bases and J by 1 base. Germline assignment: CDR1 ENHRY and CDR2 SYGVKD. CDR3 length: 14 amino acids. The CDR3, as DNA: TGTGCCATCAGGCAGCAGGGGGCGAACACTGAAGCTTTCTTT. Residues: CAIRQQGANTEAFF.

In regard to this clone: The junction departs from the called germline gene at one end, perhaps through a read error. The chain uses TRBV14 and TRBJ1-2; D gene ambiguous. Germline V gene data show CDR1 as SGHDN and CDR2 as FVKESK. The CDR3 is made up of 18 amino acids. The CDR3 DNA reads TGTGCCAGCAGCCAAGGGACTTTGGTACGAGGGTTGCGCTATCGCTACACCTTC. It translates to CASSQGTLVRGLRYRYTF. Using reference TRBV14 and TRBJ1-2 for the parts outside the CDR3, the full variable domain is EAGVTQFPSHSVIEKGQTVTLRCDPISGHDNLYWYRRVMGKEIKFLLHFVKESKQDESGMPNNRFLAERTGGTYSTLKVQPAELEDSGVYFCASSQGTLVRGLRYRYTFGSGTRLTVV.

The J gene is TRBJ2-1, the V gene TRBV9, with D perhaps TRBD2 (6 bases). Germline V gene lookup returns CDR1 SGDLS and CDR2 YYNGEE. The CDR3 has 15 amino acids. V gave up 0 bases and J gave up 7 bases, with 14 bases separating them. The DNA for the CDR3 is TGTGCCAGCAGCGTAGACGGGAGCGGTTATAATGAGCAGTTCTTC. This gives the protein CASSVDGSGYNEQFF.

V is TRBV18 and J is TRBJ2-1; 14 nucleotides match TRBD2. V was clipped by 0 bases and J by 7 bases; unmatched bases: 5. Germline-derived CDR1 and CDR2 are KGHSH and LQKENI. The CDR3 spans 17 residues. CDR3 bases: TGTGCCAGCTCACCACCTGCTGGGACTAGCGGGAGTAATGAGCAGTTCTTC. Translating it yields CASSPPAGTSGSNEQFF.

The rearrangement links TRBV24-1 to TRBJ2-3, with 7 bases identical to TRBD1. This CDR3 is 16 amino acids long. After removal of 6 bases from V and 0 bases from J, the junction contained 8 bases not matched to a gene. From germline, CDR1 is KGHDR and CDR2 SFDVKD. The CDR3 region has the DNA TGTGCCACCAGTCAGGGGGACGCCTCTAGCACAGATACGCAGTATTTT. Residues: CATSQGDASSTDTQYF.

CDR3 nucleotides: TGCGCCAGCAGCTTATTGGTAGCGGGAGCCGAGCAGTACTTC. This codes for CASSLLVAGAEQYF. The rearrangement links TRBV5-1 to TRBJ2-7, with TRBD2 matching 9 bases. V dropped 2 bases and J dropped 6; count of bases not matched to a gene: 6. The CDR3 runs 14 residues. Germline V lookup: CDR1 SGHRS, CDR2 YFSETQ.

V is TRBV3-1 (or the pseudogene TRBV3-2) and J is TRBJ1-4; 7 bases map to TRBD1. CDR3 length equals 15 residues. V lost 0 bases, J lost 8 bases, and 6 bases stayed unmatched. Per the germline V gene, CDR1 is LGHDT and CDR2 is YNNKEL (reference sequence). The CDR3 sequence: CASSQDQGVWEKLFF. In nucleotides, the CDR3 is TGTGCCAGCAGCCAAGACCAGGGGGTATGGGAAAAACTGTTTTTT.

The chain employs TRBV5-1 and TRBJ2-3; D uncertain. Germline CDR1 is SGHRS and CDR2 is YFSETQ. V shed 4 bases and J shed 4 bases, with 16 bases lying between them. The length of the CDR3 is 15 residues. This CDR3 reads CASSEALRRADTQYF. The CDR3, as DNA: TGCGCCAGCAGCGAGGCCCTTAGGCGTGCAGATACGCAGTATTTT.

The chain employs TRBV6-5 and TRBJ1-5; possibly TRBD1 for D (6 bases). CDR1 and CDR2 (germline): MNHEY, SVGAGI. V was trimmed by 6 bases and J by 2 bases, leaving 14 bases between them. The CDR3 runs 15 residues. CDR3 protein: CASRKQGAGNQPQHF. In nucleotides, the CDR3 is TGTGCCAGCAGGAAACAGGGAGCGGGCAATCAGCCCCAGCATTTT.

The V gene is TRBV30, the J gene TRBJ1-6; the D is unclear. The CDR3 has 17 amino acids. With 4 bases removed from V and 7 bases from J, the gap between germline ends came to 23 bases. The germline V gene has CDR1 GTSNPN and CDR2 SVGIG (reference sequence). CDR3 nucleotide sequence: TGTGCCTGGACCCCACCGGAGGGAGTTCGAAGAAATTCACCCCTCCACTTT. Translated: CAWTPPEGVRRNSPLHF. The whole variable domain, filled in from reference TRBV30 and TRBJ1-6, reads SQTIHQWPATLVQPVGSPLSLECTVEGTSNPNLYWYRQAAGRGLQLLFYSVGIGQISSEVPQNLSASRPQDRQFILSSKKLLLSDSGFYLCAWTPPEGVRRNSPLHFGNGTRLTVT.

The rearrangement uses TRBV10-2 and TRBJ1-4, with D possibly TRBD1 on 5 matching bases. V lost 0 bases, J lost 8 bases, and 10 bases lay in between. This CDR3 is 14 amino acids long. Germline V gene sequence: CDR1 WSHSY, CDR2 SAAADI. CDR3 sequence (DNA): TGCGCCAGCAGTGAGTCTGGGGCCCGCGAAAAACTGTTTTTT. Residues: CASSESGAREKLFF.

This chain links TRBV3-1 (or the pseudogene TRBV3-2) with TRBJ1-5, with D possibly being TRBD1 (5 bases). Trimming pared 1 base from V and 1 base from J, leaving 5 bases between. This CDR3 spans 14 amino acids. From germline, CDR1 is LGHDT and CDR2 YNNKEL (reference sequence). The CDR3 is CASSQGQSNQPQHF. As DNA, the CDR3 is TGTGCCAGCAGCCAAGGACAGAGCAATCAGCCCCAGCATTTT.

This chain uses TRBV10-2 with TRBJ2-7; 9 positions agree with TRBD1. V lost 7 bases and J lost 2; bases outside the gene matches: 6. Germline V lookup: CDR1 WSHSY, CDR2 SAAADI. There are 14 residues in the CDR3. For the CDR3, the DNA is TGCGCCAGCATGGGACAGGGAAAAGCCTACGAGCAGTACTTC. Translation: CASMGQGKAYEQYF.

The rearrangement links TRBV5-1 to TRBJ2-1; 12 nucleotides line up with TRBD2. The CDR3 consists of 15 residues. Germline V gene lookup returns CDR1 SGHRS and CDR2 YFSETQ. J was trimmed by 10 bases and V by 0 bases; bases with no gene match: 5. This CDR3 reads CASSLGLAGVWEQFF. The CDR3 DNA sequence: TGCGCCAGCAGCTTGGGACTAGCGGGAGTCTGGGAGCAGTTCTTC.

The table lists this clone with a count of one. V is TRBV5-1 and J is TRBJ1-1; D may be TRBD1 (5 bases). There are 16 residues in the CDR3. Germline V lookup: CDR1 SGHRS, CDR2 YFSETQ. The ends were cut back, 3 bases at V and 4 bases at J, with 19 bases in the middle. Written as DNA, the CDR3 is TGCGCCAGCAGCTCCAGCTACGCAGGGTCGGGCACTGAAGCTTTCTTT. It specifies CASSSSYAGSGTEAFF.